The 2 T cell receptor beta chains reported below all come from one sample, sequenced in a study of T-cell memory formation after mild COVID-19. MiXCR was run by TCRdb on the 5' RACE reads, yielding one entry per CDR3 protein. The repertoire holds roughly 150,000 distinct CDR3 sequences, with 13% as singletons. Sequenced: PBMCs or a T cell subset sorted from them (not recorded which). These receptors all stem from a man younger than 35 who had mild COVID-19 (a few samples of this study predate the infection). Cell type and time point are not known.

The chain joins TRBV11-2 to TRBJ2-5, with D unresolved. Germline V gene sequence: CDR1 SGHAT, CDR2 FQNNGV. This CDR3 contains 14 residues. V lost 1 base, J lost 2 bases, and 8 bases lay in between. The CDR3 bases are TGTGCCAGCAGCTTAGCTCTACGACAAGAGACCCAGTACTTC. Translating gives CASSLALRQETQYF.

The chain links TRBV14 to TRBJ1-1; D remains unclear. The V gene's germline CDR1 is SGHDN and CDR2 FVKESK. This CDR3 spans 15 amino acids. V was cut by 1 base and J by 0 bases, with 9 bases left in between. CDR3 loop: CASSQGQSMNTEAFF. The CDR3 coding sequence is TGTGCCAGCAGCCAAGGGCAGTCCATGAACACTGAAGCTTTCTTT.